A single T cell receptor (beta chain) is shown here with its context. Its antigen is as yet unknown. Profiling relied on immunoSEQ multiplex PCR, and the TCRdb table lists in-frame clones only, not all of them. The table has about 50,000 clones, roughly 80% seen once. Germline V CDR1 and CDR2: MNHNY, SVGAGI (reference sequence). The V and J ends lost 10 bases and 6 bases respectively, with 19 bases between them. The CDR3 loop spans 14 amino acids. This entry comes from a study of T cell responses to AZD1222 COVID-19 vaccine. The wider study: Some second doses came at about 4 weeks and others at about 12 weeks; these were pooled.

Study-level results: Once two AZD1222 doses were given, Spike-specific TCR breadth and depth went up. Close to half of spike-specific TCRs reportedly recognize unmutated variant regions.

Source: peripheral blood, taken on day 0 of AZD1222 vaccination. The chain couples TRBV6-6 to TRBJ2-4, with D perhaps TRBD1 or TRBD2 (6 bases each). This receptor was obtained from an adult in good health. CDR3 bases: TGTGCCATCGGAGGGGGACTTGGGGGAAACATTCAGTACTTC. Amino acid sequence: CAIGGGLGGNIQYF.